The rows below give T cell receptor beta chains drawn from one sample of a study of blood T cell repertoires in COVID-19. Clones were read by immunoSEQ multiplex PCR, and TCRdb kept only the in-frame ones, dropping some. The table includes more than 10,000 clones, 90% detected once. The specimen sequenced was peripheral blood. These receptor sequences come from a human donor in a cohort sampled during active COVID-19. Both conserved end residues are part of each CDR3. A D gene is named only where the DNA matches it firmly. Size tells how often a clone was seen (once, few, many) or the class of an expanded clone, and some rows leave it out.

j_call	d_call	clone_size	v_call	cdr3_nt	cdr3_aa
TRBJ2-2	.	.	TRBV3-1/TRBV3-2	TGTGCCAGCAGCCCCCGGGGTCCACCCCTTACCGGGGAGCTGTTTTTT	CASSPRGPPLTGELFF
TRBJ2-3	TRBD1	.	TRBV24-1	TGTGCCACCAGTGGAGGGACAGGGATCACAGATACGCAGTATTTT	CATSGGTGITDTQYF
TRBJ1-2	.	.	TRBV19	TGTGCCAGTAGTATAGGAACAGCCCGCTATGGCTACACCTTC	CASSIGTARYGYTF
TRBJ2-2	.	few	TRBV6-5	TGTGCCAGCACCTTAAGGGGGTTGGCCGGGGAGCTGTTTTTT	CASTLRGLAGELFF
TRBJ1-4	.	.	TRBV11-3	TGTGCCAGCAGCTCGTATATGGAAGGGGGTGAAAAACTGTTTTTT	CASSSYMEGGEKLFF
TRBJ1-6	.	.	TRBV2	TGTGCCAGCAGTGGGGGGGTTAATTCACCCCTCCACTTT	CASSGGVNSPLHF
TRBJ2-7	.	.	TRBV2	TGTGCCAGCAGGGTGGACGGGACCTACGAGCAGTACTTC	CASRVDGTYEQYF
TRBJ1-2	.	.	TRBV2	TGTGCCAGCGATTACGAGACAGGACCTGGAGGCTACACCTTC	CASDYETGPGGYTF
TRBJ1-1	.	.	TRBV12-5	TGTGCTAGTGGGATGGACAGCCAGGGCCCTGTAGCTTTCTTT	CASGMDSQGPVAFF
TRBJ1-2	.	.	TRBV11-2	TGTGCCAGCAGCTTTCGGGCCGGCGGGGCCTCTCACTATGGCTACACCTTC	CASSFRAGGASHYGYTF
TRBJ1-3	.	.	TRBV28	TGTGCCAGCAGTCCCACAGGTTTCACTGGAAACACCATATATTTT	CASSPTGFTGNTIYF
TRBJ2-1	TRBD1	.	TRBV28	TGTGCCAGCAGTGAGGACAGGGTCCATGAGCAGTTCTTC	CASSEDRVHEQFF
TRBJ2-5	TRBD2	.	TRBV5-1	TGCGCCAGCAGCTTGGGGTCGCTAGCGGGGGGGCCTTACGAGACCCAGTACTTC	CASSLGSLAGGPYETQYF
TRBJ2-3	.	.	TRBV7-9	TGTGGCACTACCCTGGGGCGCGTTTCCCCAGATACGCAGTATTTT	CGTTLGRVSPDTQYF
TRBJ1-1	TRBD1	.	TRBV13	TGTGCCAGCAGCCGGACAGGCGGTAACACTGAAGCTTTCTTT	CASSRTGGNTEAFF
TRBJ2-7	.	.	TRBV4-3	TGCGCCAGCAGCCAAGACCCGGGGACCTACGAGCAGTACTTC	CASSQDPGTYEQYF
TRBJ2-5	TRBD2	.	TRBV2	TGTGCCAGCAGCGGGCTAGCGGGGGGGCTGGGAGAGACCCAGTACTTC	CASSGLAGGLGETQYF
TRBJ1-2	TRBD1	.	TRBV18	TGTGCCAGCTCACCGCCGGGGACAGAACTAAACTATGGCTACACCTTC	CASSPPGTELNYGYTF
TRBJ1-4	.	.	TRBV6-5	TGTGCCAGCAGTTACGGGGGGTTTAGTGAAAAACTGTTTTTT	CASSYGGFSEKLFF
TRBJ2-1	TRBD2	once	TRBV11-2	TGTGCCAGCAGCCCTACCTGGGGACTAGCGGGGGACAATGAGCAGTTCTTC	CASSPTWGLAGDNEQFF
TRBJ2-1	.	.	TRBV27	TGTGCCAGCAGGGGGGGTGAGCAGTTCTTC	CASRGGEQFF
TRBJ1-2	TRBD1	.	TRBV28	TGTGCCAGCAGTTTGACCGGGGACAGTCCTAACTATGGCTACACCTTC	CASSLTGDSPNYGYTF
TRBJ1-6	.	.	TRBV5-1	TGCGCCAGCAGCTTGGAGCGGGGGCGAAATTCACCCCTCCACTTT	CASSLERGRNSPLHF
TRBJ1-5	TRBD1	.	TRBV4-1	TGCGCCAGCAGCCGCGGGGATCGACAGGGGTGGCAGCCCCAGCATTTT	CASSRGDRQGWQPQHF
TRBJ2-7	.	.	TRBV9	TGTGCCAGCAGCGTAGATGCAGGCCGTTCCCACGAGCAGTACTTC	CASSVDAGRSHEQYF
TRBJ2-3	TRBD1	.	TRBV18	TGTGCCAGCTCACCACGACAGGGGGACAGTACGCAGTATTTT	CASSPRQGDSTQYF
TRBJ1-3	.	.	TRBV7-9	TGTGCCAGCAGCTTAGTAGGCGGCGAGTCTGGAAACACCATATATTTT	CASSLVGGESGNTIYF
TRBJ1-1	TRBD1	.	TRBV5-1	TGCGCCAGCAGCCAGGGACAGCGGAACACTGAAGCTTTCTTT	CASSQGQRNTEAFF
TRBJ2-7	.	.	TRBV7-2	TGTGCCTCAACCGGGGTAACCCTGTACGAGCAGTACTTC	CASTGVTLYEQYF
TRBJ2-7	TRBD2	.	TRBV5-5	TGTGCCAGCAGCTTCGGACTAGCGGGGGTGAGAGAGCAGTACTTC	CASSFGLAGVREQYF
TRBJ2-3	.	.	TRBV5-4	TGTGCCAGCAGCTTGGCTGGACAGATCACAGATACGCAGTATTTT	CASSLAGQITDTQYF
TRBJ1-4	TRBD1	.	TRBV5-6	TGTGCCAGCAGCTTGGCGCGGGACAGGGATAGGGAAAAACTGTTTTTT	CASSLARDRDREKLFF
TRBJ2-2	.	once	TRBV10-3	TGTGCCATCAGTGAACGGGGGGCCCCCACCGGGGAGCTGTTTTTT	CAISERGAPTGELFF
TRBJ2-7	.	.	TRBV24-1	TGTGCCACCACCGGACAAAGCTCCTACGAGCAGTACTTC	CATTGQSSYEQYF
TRBJ2-7	TRBD2	.	TRBV18	TGTGCCAGCTCACCAGCGGGGGGCGGCTACGAGCAGTACTTC	CASSPAGGGYEQYF
TRBJ1-6	TRBD1	.	TRBV5-6	TGTGCCAGCAGCTCGGACAGGGGGAACGATAATTCACCCCTCCACTTT	CASSSDRGNDNSPLHF
TRBJ1-3	.	few	TRBV6-2/TRBV6-3	TGTGCCAGCAGTTATCAGGATTCTGGAAACACCATATATTTT	CASSYQDSGNTIYF
TRBJ2-3	TRBD1	.	TRBV24-1	TGTGCCACCAGTGATTCGGCCCCCTCAACAGGGGTAGGTACGCAGTATTTT	CATSDSAPSTGVGTQYF
TRBJ2-7	.	.	TRBV7-9	TGTGCCAGCAGCTCGGCGGGATGGGAGTCCTACGAGCAGTACTTC	CASSSAGWESYEQYF
TRBJ1-1	.	few	TRBV2	TGTGCCAGCAGTACACAGTTGGAAGGAGAAGCTTTCTTT	CASSTQLEGEAFF